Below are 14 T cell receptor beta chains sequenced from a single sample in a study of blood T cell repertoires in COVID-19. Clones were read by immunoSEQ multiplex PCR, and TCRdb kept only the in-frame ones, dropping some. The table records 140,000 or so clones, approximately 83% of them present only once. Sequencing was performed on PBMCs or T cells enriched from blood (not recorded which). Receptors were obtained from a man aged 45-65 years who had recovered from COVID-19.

This CDR3 is CASSQPGQINTEAFF. The CDR3 DNA reads TGTGCCAGCAGCCAACCCGGACAGATTAACACTGAAGCTTTCTTT. The V and J genes are TRBV3-1 (or the pseudogene TRBV3-2) and TRBJ1-1, with D perhaps matching TRBD1 (6 bases). Germline assignment: CDR1 LGHDT and CDR2 YNNKEL (reference sequence). This CDR3 is 15 amino acids long. Trimming removed 2 bases at V and 2 bases at J, with 12 bases between.

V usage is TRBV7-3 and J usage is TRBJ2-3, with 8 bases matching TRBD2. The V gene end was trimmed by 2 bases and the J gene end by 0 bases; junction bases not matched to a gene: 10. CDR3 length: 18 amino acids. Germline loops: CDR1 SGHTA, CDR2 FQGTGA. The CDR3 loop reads CASSLGLGSSGSTDTQYF. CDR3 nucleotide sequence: TGTGCCAGCAGCTTAGGGCTCGGATCTAGCGGGAGCACAGATACGCAGTATTTT.

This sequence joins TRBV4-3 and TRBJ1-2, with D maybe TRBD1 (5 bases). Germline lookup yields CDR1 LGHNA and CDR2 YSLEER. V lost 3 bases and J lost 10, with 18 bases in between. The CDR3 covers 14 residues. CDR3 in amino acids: CASSQGVTGRDYTF. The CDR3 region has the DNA TGCGCCAGCAGCCAGGGGGTAACGGGGCGGGACTACACCTTC.

The CDR3, as DNA: TGTGCCAGCAGCTCCGGGGGTTGGCTGTCACCCCTCCACTTT. Translation: CASSSGGWLSPLHF. The chain is built from TRBV7-2 and TRBJ1-6; D perhaps matches TRBD1 (5 bases). This CDR3 contains 14 residues. Germline lookup yields CDR1 SGHTA and CDR2 FQGNSA. Trimming left V 4 bases short and J 10 bases short, with 14 bases between.

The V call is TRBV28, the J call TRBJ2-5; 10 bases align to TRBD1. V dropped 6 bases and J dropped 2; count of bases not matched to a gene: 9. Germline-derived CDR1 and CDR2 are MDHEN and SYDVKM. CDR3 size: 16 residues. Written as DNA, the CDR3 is TGTGCCAGCAGGGGGGTGGGACAGGGGTTTCAAGAGACCCAGTACTTC. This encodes CASRGVGQGFQETQYF.

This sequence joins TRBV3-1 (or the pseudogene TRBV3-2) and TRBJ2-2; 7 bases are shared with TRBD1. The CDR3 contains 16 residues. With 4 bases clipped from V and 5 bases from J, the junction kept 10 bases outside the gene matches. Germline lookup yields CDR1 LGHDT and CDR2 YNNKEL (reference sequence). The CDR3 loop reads CASSPQGLRGTGELFF. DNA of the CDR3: TGTGCCAGCAGCCCACAGGGGTTAAGAGGGACCGGGGAGCTGTTTTTT.

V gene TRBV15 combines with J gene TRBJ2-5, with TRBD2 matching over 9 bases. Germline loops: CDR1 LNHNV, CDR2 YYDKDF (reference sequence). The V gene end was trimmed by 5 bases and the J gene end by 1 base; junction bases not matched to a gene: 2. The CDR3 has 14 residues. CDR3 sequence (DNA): TGTGCCACCAGCGGCGGGGGGGCCCAAGAGACCCAGTACTTC. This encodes CATSGGGAQETQYF.

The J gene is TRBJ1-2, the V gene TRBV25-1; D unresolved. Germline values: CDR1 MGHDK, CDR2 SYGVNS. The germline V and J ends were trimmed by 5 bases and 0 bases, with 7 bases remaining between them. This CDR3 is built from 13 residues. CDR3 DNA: TGTGCCAGCAGTCCAACGGCTAACTATGGCTACACCTTC. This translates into CASSPTANYGYTF.

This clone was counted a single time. This CDR3 reads CASSQDGIRGINEQFF. CDR3 nucleotides: TGTGCCAGCAGCCAAGATGGAATAAGAGGGATCAATGAGCAGTTCTTC. The chain recombines TRBV14 with TRBJ2-1; possibly TRBD2 for D (5 bases). The CDR3 is made up of 16 amino acids. Looked up from germline, CDR1 is SGHDN and CDR2 is FVKESK. V lost 0 bases and J 6 bases, leaving 15 bases between the germline ends.

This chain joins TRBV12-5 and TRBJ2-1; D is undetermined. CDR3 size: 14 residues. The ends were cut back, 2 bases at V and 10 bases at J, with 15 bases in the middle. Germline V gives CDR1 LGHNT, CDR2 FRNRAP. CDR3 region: CASGLLRPSEEQFF. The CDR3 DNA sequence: TGTGCTAGTGGTTTGTTGCGCCCGAGTGAGGAGCAGTTCTTC.

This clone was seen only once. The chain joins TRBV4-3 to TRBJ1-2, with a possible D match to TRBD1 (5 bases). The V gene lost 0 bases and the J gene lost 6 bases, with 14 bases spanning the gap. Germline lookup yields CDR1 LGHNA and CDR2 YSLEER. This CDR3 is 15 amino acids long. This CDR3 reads CASSQDVRTNHGYTF. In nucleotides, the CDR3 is TGCGCCAGCAGCCAAGATGTGCGGACAAATCATGGCTACACCTTC.

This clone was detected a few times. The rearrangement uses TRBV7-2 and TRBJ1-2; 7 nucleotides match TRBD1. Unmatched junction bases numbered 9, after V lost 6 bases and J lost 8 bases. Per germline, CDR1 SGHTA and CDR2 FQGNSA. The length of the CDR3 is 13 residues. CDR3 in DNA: TGTGCCAGCAGGGAACAGGGGACTGACGGCTACACCTTC. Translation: CASREQGTDGYTF.

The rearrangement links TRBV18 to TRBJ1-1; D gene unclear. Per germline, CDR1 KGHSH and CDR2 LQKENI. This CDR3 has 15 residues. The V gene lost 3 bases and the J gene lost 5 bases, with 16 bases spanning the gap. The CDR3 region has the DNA TGTGCCAGCTCACCCGGGAGGGTGGTAGGGACTGAAGCTTTCTTT. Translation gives CASSPGRVVGTEAFF.

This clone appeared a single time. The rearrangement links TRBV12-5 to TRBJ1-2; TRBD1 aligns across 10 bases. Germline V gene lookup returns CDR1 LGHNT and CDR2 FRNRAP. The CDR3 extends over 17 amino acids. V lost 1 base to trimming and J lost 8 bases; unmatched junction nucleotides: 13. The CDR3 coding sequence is TGTGCTAGTGGTTTGGAAGCGACAGGGGGCGCGATGGGCGGCTACACCTTC. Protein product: CASGLEATGGAMGGYTF.